This record covers a single T cell receptor beta chain. This clonotype was found many times. The antigen it binds to is not known. The sample holds no much larger clone one base away, and base qualities are not on file. These data come from a study of T cells in Graves' hyperthyroidism and ophthalmopathy (dated by TCRdb to about 2019). At the level of the whole study: Peripheral blood was collected at initial diagnosis, before any treatment. According to the paper, TCR Vbeta CDR3 sequencing was carried out on over 130 peripheral blood samples, which came from 40 to 45 ophthalmopathy, under 80 hyperthyroidism and roughly 17 progressor patients. The 100 discovery patients were randomly split 7:3 into training and test sets. To identify distinguishing TCR V-J signatures, a discovery cohort of 100 or so patients was used, comprising some 43 with Graves' ophthalmopathy and some 57 with stable Graves' hyperthyroidism. Whether ophthalmopathy could be predicted prospectively was tested in an independent validation cohort made up of roughly 19 hyperthyroidism patients plus 17 patients who later progressed to ophthalmopathy. Thyroid tissue and blood T-cell repertoires from six or seven Graves' hyperthyroidism patients were also compared in the study. Once sampling was done, hyperthyroidism patients were given methimazole at a starting dose of 30 mg daily, whereas ophthalmopathy patients were given high-dose intravenous methylprednisolone.

The TCR beta CDR3 regions were amplified from RNA transcripts. For the first round of RT-PCR on the TCR CDR3, the HTBI primer set was used together with the Qiagen OneStep RT-PCR kit. Libraries were constructed in a second round of multiplex PCR, after which size selection and purification were performed. Paired-end sequencing of the libraries was performed with 100 bp reads on an Illumina HiSeq2000. In the authors' own workflow: SOAPnuke was used to process the raw data, with reads discarded if the reads contained adapters or uncalled bases, had a mean Phred below 15, or lacked an exact constant-primer or identifier match. High-quality paired reads were merged using COPE v1.2.5, and each unique nucleotide sequence was defined as a clonotype. MiTCR v1.1 was used to align the clonotypes against IMGT TRBV, TRBD and TRBJ reference segments. The analysis was restricted to V-J combinations with a frequency above 0.0001, which together covered 99.2% of the repertoires. A TCS score was defined as the ratio between F50 (clonal expansion) and ExV (chaos), using BLOSUM62-based TCRdist between CDR3 peptides within each V-J. Welch's t-statistics and random forest reduced 500 to 650 V-J features to under 15, which were used in a naive Bayes classifier (R e1071). Thyroid-blood repertoire similarity was quantified with the Morisita-Horn index. Using fastp trimming at Q25 and MiXCR clonotype assembly, TCRdb reanalyzed the public sequencing data and kept in-frame beta chains. For every CDR3 protein sequence, its rows merge into one entry that carries the most common genes and DNA. TCRdb, rather than the study authors, made the V and J calls. The sample yields around 800,000 distinct CDR3 sequences; 38% were counted once. The ten top clones hold 8.9% of the sample.

Taken from the germline V gene, the CDR1 and CDR2 loops are SGHRS and YFSETQ. V sheds 0 bases and J sheds 2 bases, leaving 6 bases between their ends. The CDR3 starts with the cysteine, ends with the phenylalanine, and has 13 residues. Only CDR3 DNA remains: 39 bases, in frame from the first base. Beyond this particular receptor, the publication reports: No statistical method was used to set the sample size in advance, and investigators knew the group allocation. A 13 V-J signature model separated ophthalmopathy from stable hyperthyroidism, with about 88% sensitivity and 81.08% specificity in cross-validation and 80%/75% in testing. Most expanded thyroid clonotypes (frequency above 0.001) were also found in blood, which suggests that blood repertoires may mirror thyroid immune responses. In validation, progression to ophthalmopathy was predicted by the model with around 70% sensitivity and around 76% specificity, a median of roughly 6.4 months before onset.

Graves' hyperthyroidism was defined as stable when no progression to ophthalmopathy occurred over 18 months of follow-up. Hyperthyroidism patients were aged 18 to 65 years and newly diagnosed, with disease duration of less than 2 months. Patients with uncontrolled infections, other autoimmune diseases, pregnancy or lactation were excluded. Clinical symptoms, serum thyroxine and TRAb, thyroid ultrasound, and orbital computed tomography formed the basis for the diagnoses. PBMCs were isolated from about 9 ml of fresh peripheral blood by Ficoll-Paque density gradient centrifugation. Trizol reagent was used to extract total RNA, and RNA quality was then checked on an Agilent 2100 Bioanalyzer.

The sequenced sample was blood. The receptor was derived from a man between 18 and 29 years old with Graves' hyperthyroidism. The chain employs TRBV5-1 and TRBJ2-7; the D gene assignment is ambiguous. The CDR3 protein sequence reads: CASSLASTYEQYF. The DNA sequence is given as TGCGCCAGCAGCTTGGCGTCGACCTACGAGCAGTACTTC. Here the CDR3 is joined to the reference TRBV5-1 and TRBJ2-7 genes, and the full variable domain is: KAGVTQTPRYLIKTRGQQVTLSCSPISGHRSVSWYQQTPGQGLQFLFEYFSETQRNKGNFPGRFSGRQFSNSRSEMNVSTLELGDSALYLCASSLASTYEQYFGPGTRLTVT.